This T cell receptor (beta chain) was documented in a study of CD8+CD57+ T cells in acquired aplastic anemia. Study-level background: Sorted CD4+ and CD8+ cells gave a mean 3.2 ug DNA, range about 0.19 to 27.4 ug. Healthy donors gave about 10 million reads on average for CD4+ cells. Study results and limitations: In CD8+ cells, Simpson's diversity showed no significant difference between patients and controls.

In germline, CDR1 is SGHVS, CDR2 FQNEAQ. Trimming stripped 5 bases from V and 15 bases from J, with 17 bases between. This CDR3 spans 12 amino acids. Ten or more counts support this clonotype. The antigen is not known. TCR beta VDJ and CDR3 profiling used genomic DNA as template. TCRdb ran MiXCR on the reads and lists one entry per CDR3 protein. The table has approximately 200,000 distinct CDR3 sequences, over 55% seen once; the top ten hold about 29%. Sequencing input: sorted CD4+, CD8+, or CD8+CD57+ T cells (not recorded which) from PBMCs. This receptor was taken from a human donor in good health. The chain combines TRBV7-8 with TRBJ2-1; D is unresolved. Here the CDR3 DNA reads TGTGCCAGCAGCCCCTGGGCCACCCGGCGGTTCTTC. Amino acid sequence: CASSPWATRRFF.